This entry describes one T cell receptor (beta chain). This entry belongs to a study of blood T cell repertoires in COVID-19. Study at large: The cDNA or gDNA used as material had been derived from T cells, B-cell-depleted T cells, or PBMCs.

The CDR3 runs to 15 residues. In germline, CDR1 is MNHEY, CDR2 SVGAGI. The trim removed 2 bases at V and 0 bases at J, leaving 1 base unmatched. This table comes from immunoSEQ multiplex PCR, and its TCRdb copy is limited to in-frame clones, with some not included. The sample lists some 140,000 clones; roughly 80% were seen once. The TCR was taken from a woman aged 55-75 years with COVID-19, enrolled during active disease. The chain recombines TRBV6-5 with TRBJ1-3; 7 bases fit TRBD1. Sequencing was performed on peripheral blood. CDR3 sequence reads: CASSYDRASGNTIYF. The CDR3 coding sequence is TGTGCCAGCAGTTACGACAGGGCCTCTGGAAACACCATATATTTT.